This T cell receptor beta chain stems from a study of PD-L1 blockade in urothelial cancer. The wider study: When patients started atezolizumab in the mid-2010s, it was given at 1,200 mg intravenously every 3 weeks. Individuals in the cohort had been given 0 to 3 earlier chemotherapy regimens. In the patient group, about 85% of the roughly 30 were males with bladder-origin urothelial cancer. The researchers analyzed blood 3 weeks (second dose) and 6 weeks after treatment start.

Clones were read by immunoSEQ multiplex PCR, and TCRdb kept only the in-frame ones, dropping some. The table lists roughly 120,000 clones, roughly 80% of them singletons. Trimming took 4 bases from V and 4 from J, leaving 20 bases between them. The V gene's germline CDR1 is SGHRS and CDR2 YFSETQ. This CDR3 region has 16 residues. Indicated time point: pretreatment peripheral blood. Sample: PBMCs, taken around atezolizumab (anti-PD-L1) treatment. V and J are TRBV5-1 and TRBJ1-1; possible D gene TRBD1, 5 bases. This sequence was found in a man aged 45-60 years with urothelial cancer. The CDR3 DNA follows: TGCGCCAGCAGCCCCTCAGGGATCGTAGGGTCCACTGAAGCTTTCTTT. Residues: CASSPSGIVGSTEAFF. The complete variable domain, with remaining parts taken from reference TRBV5-1 and TRBJ1-1, reads KAGVTQTPRYLIKTRGQQVTLSCSPISGHRSVSWYQQTPGQGLQFLFEYFSETQRNKGNFPGRFSGRQFSNSRSEMNVSTLELGDSALYLCASSPSGIVGSTEAFFGQGTRLTVV.